This record covers a single T cell receptor beta chain. This clone showed up just a few times. Its antigen is not yet known. No per-base quality is available; no much larger clone lies one base away. Read against the paper, the sample's time point label means: about 28 days (+/-7) after the second vaccine dose. AZD1222 recipients whose second dose came at about 4 weeks and those whose second dose came at about 12 weeks were combined into one group, since spike-specific TCR depth and breadth did not differ between the two schedules. The vaccinee samples were drawn from two UK trials, COV001 and COV002, one of which was a single-blind randomized controlled phase 2/3 trial testing AZD1222 (ChAdOx1 nCoV-19) in healthy adults. Trial participant PBMC samples were collected at day 0 and day 28 after the second dose for TCRbeta chain sequencing. This record comes from a study of T cell responses to AZD1222 COVID-19 vaccine (dated by TCRdb to 2020 to 2022). Broadly, across the study: TCR sequencing covered approximately 230 trial participants: 207 given two doses of AZD1222 and 26 given two doses of MenACWY control vaccine. Enrollment into the trials was organized by age into subgroups of 18-55, 56-69 and 70-plus years, and those subgroups contained about 160, 30 and 59 TCR-sequenced participants, respectively. Here is what the overall study found, with its caveats: Because no samples from the day 14 peak response were available, repertoires could be characterized only after the peak T cell response. After two AZD1222 doses, both the breadth and the depth of spike-specific TCRs were significantly higher than at day 0 and than in MenACWY recipients. Participants were mostly white British, with more females than males. The authors suggested clonal diversity may have been underestimated. Reportedly, close to half of the unique spike-specific TCRs recognized epitopes lying outside the regions that are mutated in the B.1.351 and B.1.1.7 variants. The whole spike protein was spanned by vaccine-associated CD4 TCRs, and dominant responses were seen in regions 160-218 and 743-854. Conclusions about previously exposed vaccinees are limited, since just 6 or 7 AZD1222 recipients were seropositive for SARS-CoV-2 at baseline. The 56-69-year group was small, and its depth increase did not reach significance, likely because of low power.

Deletion took 3 bases off V and 4 bases off J, with a span of 13 bases between the germline ends. CDR1 and CDR2 are read off the germline V gene as SGHRS and YFSETQ. The CDR3 numbers 14 residues from cysteine through phenylalanine. The sequence is cut down to CDR3 DNA, 42 bases in frame from base 1. The CDR3 regions of human TCRbeta chains were analyzed by immunosequencing. Regarding the original processing steps: Repertoire TCRs were matched against a reference library of SARS-CoV-2-specific TCRs generated with the MIRA antigen-specificity platform. Breadth was defined as the fraction of unique TCRs that were SARS-CoV-2-associated. Depth was defined as the fraction of total T cells that were SARS-CoV-2-associated. Each spike-specific TCR was assigned to its reactive spike region and to a CD4 or CD8 class using the MIRA data. Log10-transformed breadth and depth values were compared by one-way ANOVA with Sidak's multiple comparisons tests. TCRdb retrieved this table from immuneACCESS and kept in-frame rearrangements only. Not all clones are present; in checked studies, unresolved V genes account for under half, and no reason is known for the remainder. The V and J calls and the clone size are those of that table, but D and trimming were determined from the DNA. The sample table lists around 53,000 clones, around 85% of them with a count of one. The ten largest clones capture 6% to 7% of the sample.

The sample here was peripheral blood, taken 28 days after the second AZD1222 dose. The rearrangement joined TRBV5-1 to TRBJ1-2; TRBD1 is perhaps the D gene, given 6 matching bases. The TCR was taken from an adult who received the AZD1222 COVID-19 vaccine. The nucleotides read TGCGCCAGCAGCTCGGACAGTCAGCTCTATGGCTACACCTTC. This encodes CASSSDSQLYGYTF.